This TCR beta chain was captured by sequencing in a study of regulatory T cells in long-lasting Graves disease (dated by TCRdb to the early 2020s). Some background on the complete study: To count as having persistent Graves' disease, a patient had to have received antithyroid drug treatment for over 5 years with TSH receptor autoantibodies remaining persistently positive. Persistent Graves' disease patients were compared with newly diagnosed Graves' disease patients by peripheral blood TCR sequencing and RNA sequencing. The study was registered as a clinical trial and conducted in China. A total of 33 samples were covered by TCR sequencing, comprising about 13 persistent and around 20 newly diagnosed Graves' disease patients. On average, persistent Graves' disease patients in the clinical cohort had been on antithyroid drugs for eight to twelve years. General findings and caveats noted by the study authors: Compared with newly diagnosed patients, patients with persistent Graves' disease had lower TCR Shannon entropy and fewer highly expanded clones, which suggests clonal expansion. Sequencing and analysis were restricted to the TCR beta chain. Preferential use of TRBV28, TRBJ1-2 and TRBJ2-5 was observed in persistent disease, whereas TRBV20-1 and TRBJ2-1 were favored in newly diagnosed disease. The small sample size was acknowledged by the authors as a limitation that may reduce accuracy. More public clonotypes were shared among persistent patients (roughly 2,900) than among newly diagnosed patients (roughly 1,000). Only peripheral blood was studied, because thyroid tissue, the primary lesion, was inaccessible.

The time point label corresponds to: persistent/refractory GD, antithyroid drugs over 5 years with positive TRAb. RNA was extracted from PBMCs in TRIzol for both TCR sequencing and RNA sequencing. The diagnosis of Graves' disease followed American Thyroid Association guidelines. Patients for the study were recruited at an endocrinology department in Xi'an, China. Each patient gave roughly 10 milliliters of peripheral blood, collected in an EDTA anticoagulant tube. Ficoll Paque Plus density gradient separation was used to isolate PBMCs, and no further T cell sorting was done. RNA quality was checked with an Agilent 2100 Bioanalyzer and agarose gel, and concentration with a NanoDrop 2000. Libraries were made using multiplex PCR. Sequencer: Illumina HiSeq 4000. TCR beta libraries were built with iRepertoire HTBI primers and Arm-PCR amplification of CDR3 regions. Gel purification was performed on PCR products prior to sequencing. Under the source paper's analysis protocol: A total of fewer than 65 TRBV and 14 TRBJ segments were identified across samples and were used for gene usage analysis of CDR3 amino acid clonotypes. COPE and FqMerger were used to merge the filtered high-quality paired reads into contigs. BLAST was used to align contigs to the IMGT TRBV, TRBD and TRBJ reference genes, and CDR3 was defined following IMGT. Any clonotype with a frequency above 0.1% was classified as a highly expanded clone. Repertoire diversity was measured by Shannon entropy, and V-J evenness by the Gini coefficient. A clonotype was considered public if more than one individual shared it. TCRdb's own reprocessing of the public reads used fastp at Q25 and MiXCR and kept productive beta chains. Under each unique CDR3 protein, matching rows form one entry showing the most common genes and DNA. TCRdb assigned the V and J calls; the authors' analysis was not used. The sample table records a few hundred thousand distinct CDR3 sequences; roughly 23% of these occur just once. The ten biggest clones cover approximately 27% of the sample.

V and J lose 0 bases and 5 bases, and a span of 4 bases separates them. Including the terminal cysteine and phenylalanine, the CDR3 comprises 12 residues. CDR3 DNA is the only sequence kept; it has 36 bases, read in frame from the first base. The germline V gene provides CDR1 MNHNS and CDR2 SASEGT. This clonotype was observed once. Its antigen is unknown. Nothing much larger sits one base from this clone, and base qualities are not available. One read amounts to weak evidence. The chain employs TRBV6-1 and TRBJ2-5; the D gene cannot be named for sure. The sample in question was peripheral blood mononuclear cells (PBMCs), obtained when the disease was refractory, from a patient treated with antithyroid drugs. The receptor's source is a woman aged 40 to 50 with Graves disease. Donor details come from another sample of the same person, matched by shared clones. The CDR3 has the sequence CASSEAGETQYF. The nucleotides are TGTGCCAGCAGTGAAGCTGGGGAGACCCAGTACTTC.